This TCR beta chain was identified during a study of breast tumors, draining lymph nodes, adjacent tissues listed by TCRdb under 2016. Concerning the study at large: TCR beta repertoires were compared across tumor, adjacent nontumor tissue and axillary lymph nodes obtained from breast cancer patients. In human breast cancer, the study set out to assess how tumor, surrounding tissue and draining lymph node repertoires relate to one another and whether T cells might be exchanged between them. Overall results and qualifications from the work: Tumor T-cell repertoires showed less diversity than lymph node repertoires and more diversity than nontumor tissue repertoires, and tumor T-cell repertoires showed preferential V and J gene usage. Tumor and nontumor tissue repertoires were found to be significantly more similar in luminal-like than in basal-like breast cancer. A scenario in which most tumor T cells derive from the lymph node and then expand within tumor tissue was judged to be consistent with the data. The study presented the conclusion that tumor T cells originate in lymph nodes as consistent with a hypothesis, not as something directly demonstrated.

The axillary draining lymph nodes of breast cancer patients were the source of the lymph node samples. The data were produced on an Illumina HiSeq 2000. Multiplex PCR amplification was used to generate the TCR beta chain libraries. The amplified TCR beta chain products were analyzed by high-throughput sequencing. TCRdb reanalyzed the raw reads on its own, using fastp at Q25 for trimming and MiXCR for clone calling, and kept in-frame beta chains. CDR3 protein duplicates are merged, each entry listing the most common genes and DNA. The table for this sample lists 180,000 or so distinct CDR3 sequences; approximately 33% of them were counted only once. Of the sample, approximately 4.5% is held by the ten largest clones. A few counts support this clonotype. There is no known antigen for this receptor. This may be a read error: a much more frequent sequence differs by one nucleotide. This TCR was sampled from a female donor with breast cancer. Some clones in this sample may be carry-over from other donors' samples. Sequencing was carried out using axillary lymph node tissue.

The CDR3: CASSHSKGGQNEKLFF. The DNA is TGTGCCAGCAGTCACTCGAAAGGAGGACAGAATGAAAAACTGTTTTTT. The sequence links TRBV6-5 to TRBJ1-4; TRBD1 is a possible D gene, resting on 6 matching bases. The CDR3 contains 16 residues, cysteine and phenylalanine counted. The CDR3 DNA has 48 bases and is translated from base 1. The germline V gene provides CDR1 MNHEY and CDR2 SVGAGI.